One sample yielded the 6 T cell receptor beta chains listed below, sequenced in a study of blood T cell repertoires in COVID-19. Profiled with immunoSEQ multiplex PCR; TCRdb holds only in-frame clones, not every one. Found here are approximately 460,000 clones, roughly nine tenths of them singletons; the top ten hold roughly 0.84%. The sequencing sample was made of peripheral blood. The receptors were sampled from a man aged 18 to 35 with COVID-19, enrolled during active disease.

CDR3 nucleotide sequence: TGTGCCAGCAGTGAACAGCGGTCCGGCAATGAGCAGTTCTTC. The encoded protein is CASSEQRSGNEQFF. The chain carries TRBV6-1 and TRBJ2-1, with D possibly TRBD2 on 5 matching bases. CDR3 length: 14 amino acids. Germline V gene lookup returns CDR1 MNHNS and CDR2 SASEGT. V dropped 2 bases and J dropped 6 bases, with 11 bases sitting between them.

The chain recombines TRBV5-5 with TRBJ1-1; D gene unclear. The germline V gene has CDR1 SGHKS and CDR2 YYEKEE (reference sequence). The CDR3 is 15 amino acids. V lost 0 bases and J 0 bases, leaving 9 bases between the germline ends. The DNA for the CDR3 is TGTGCCAGCAGCTTGGCCATCGGGGTGAACACTGAAGCTTTCTTT. Translating it yields CASSLAIGVNTEAFF.

The gene calls are TRBV6-5 and TRBJ1-4, with TRBD1 matching 12 bases. CDR3 length: 15 amino acids. Germline-derived CDR1 and CDR2 are MNHEY and SVGAGI. V trimming: 5 bases; J trimming: 7 bases; junction bases outside the gene matches: 5. The CDR3 loop reads CASSHRDRGPEKLFF. The CDR3 bases are TGTGCCAGCAGTCACCGGGACAGGGGGCCTGAAAAACTGTTTTTT.

This chain's CDR3 is CASSSRLTSGSYEQYF. CDR3 DNA sequence: TGCGCCAGCAGCTCCAGACTGACTAGCGGGAGTTACGAGCAGTACTTC. The chain is built from TRBV5-1 and TRBJ2-7, with TRBD2 matching 12 bases. V was pared by 3 bases and J by 4 bases, with 8 bases of the junction left unmatched. Looked up from germline, CDR1 is SGHRS and CDR2 is YFSETQ. The CDR3 is made up of 16 amino acids.

V is TRBV19 and J is TRBJ2-5; D gene ambiguous. CDR1 is LNHDA and CDR2 is SQIVND in the germline V gene (reference sequence). Between the trimmed V and J ends, which lost 7 bases and 3 bases, there was a span of 18 bases. The CDR3 has 15 amino acids. CDR3 protein: CASTFSVGSEETQYF. The CDR3 bases are TGTGCCAGTACGTTTTCGGTCGGAAGCGAAGAGACCCAGTACTTC. Together with reference TRBV19 and TRBJ2-5, the CDR3 gives the full variable domain: DGGITQSPKYLFRKEGQNVTLSCEQNLNHDAMYWYRQDPGQGLRLIYYSQIVNDFQKGDIAEGYSVSREKKESFPLTVTSAQKNPTAFYLCASTFSVGSEETQYFGPGTRLLVL.

V is TRBV5-1 and J is TRBJ2-3, with a possible D match to TRBD2 (6 bases). The CDR3 is made up of 16 amino acids. Between the trimmed V and J ends, which lost 1 base and 4 bases, there was a span of 16 bases. Germline assignment: CDR1 SGHRS and CDR2 YFSETQ. The chain's CDR3 is CASSLSTSTGADTQYF. The CDR3 DNA sequence: TGCGCCAGCAGCTTGTCGACCTCGACGGGGGCAGATACGCAGTATTTT.